This TCR beta chain was captured in a study of blood T cell repertoires in COVID-19. The protocol was immunoSEQ multiplex PCR, while the TCRdb copy is restricted to in-frame clones and leaves out a portion. The sample lists roughly 160,000 clones; about 84% were seen once. Germline-derived CDR1 and CDR2 are SGHVS and FQNEAQ. With V trimmed by 4 bases and J by 5 bases, 7 bases remained unmatched. CDR3 length: 14 residues. The TCR comes from a middle-aged woman with acute COVID-19. The specimen was PBMCs or T cells enriched from blood (not recorded which). The chain couples TRBV7-8 to TRBJ1-2; 7 positions agree with TRBD1. Here the CDR3 DNA reads TGTGCCAGCAGCTCACAGGGGACGCTTTATGGCTACACCTTC. It is translated as CASSSQGTLYGYTF.